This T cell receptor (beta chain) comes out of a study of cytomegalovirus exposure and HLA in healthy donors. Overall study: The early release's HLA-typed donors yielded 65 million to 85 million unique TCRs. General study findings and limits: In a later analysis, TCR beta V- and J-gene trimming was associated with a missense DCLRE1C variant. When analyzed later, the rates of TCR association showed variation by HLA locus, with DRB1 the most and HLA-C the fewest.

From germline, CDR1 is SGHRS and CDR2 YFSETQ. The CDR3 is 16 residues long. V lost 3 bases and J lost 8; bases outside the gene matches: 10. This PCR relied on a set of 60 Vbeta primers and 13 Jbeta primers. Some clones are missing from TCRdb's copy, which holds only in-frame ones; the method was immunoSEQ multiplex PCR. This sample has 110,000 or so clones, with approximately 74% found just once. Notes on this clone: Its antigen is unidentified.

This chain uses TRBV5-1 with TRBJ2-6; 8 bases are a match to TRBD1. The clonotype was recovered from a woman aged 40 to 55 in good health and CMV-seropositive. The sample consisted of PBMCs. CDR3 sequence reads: CASSWDGQGGTNVLTF. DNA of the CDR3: TGCGCCAGCAGCTGGGACGGACAGGGAGGAACCAACGTCCTGACTTTC.